The 25 T cell receptor beta chains below all came from one sample that was sequenced in a study of post-analysis software for immune sequencing data. Points from the study as a whole: Roughly five TRBV segments occurring more often in patients than controls included TRBV5-6, TRBV5-1 and TRBV20-1.

Their antigen targets remain unknown. Researchers reported that TCR beta cDNA libraries carried unique molecular identifiers. TCRdb processed the PCR reads anew with MiXCR; each CDR3 protein has one entry. The repertoire includes 740,000 or so distinct CDR3 sequences, about 53% of them detected once, and about 4.5% sits in the top ten. Sequencing used blood. The receptors derive from a girl aged 10 to 17 with multiple sclerosis.

The chain is built from TRBV29-1 and TRBJ2-3; 9 bases agree with TRBD1. V was pared by 6 bases and J by 4 bases, with 11 bases of the junction left unmatched. From germline, CDR1 is SQVTM and CDR2 ANQGSEA. The CDR3 sequence is 15 residues long. In DNA form, the CDR3 reads TGCAGCGTCGGCTCCGGGACAGGGAGGCCAGATACGCAGTATTTT. This translates into CSVGSGTGRPDTQYF.

V usage is TRBV4-2 and J usage is TRBJ2-1, with 7 nucleotides matching TRBD2. The CDR3 runs to 15 residues. The junction had 9 bases not matched to a gene; V was cut back by 4 bases and J by 6 bases. Per the germline V gene, CDR1 is LGHNA and CDR2 is YNFKEQ. The CDR3 nucleotides read TGTGCCAGCAGCCCCCCCTTGGGGAGGGGCAATGAGCAGTTCTTC. Translation: CASSPPLGRGNEQFF.

The chain recombines TRBV7-6 with TRBJ2-1; D might be TRBD1 (5 bases). CDR1 is SGHVS and CDR2 is FNYEAQ in the germline V gene. Trimming left V 5 bases short and J 7 bases short, with 18 bases between. The CDR3 totals 15 residues. In DNA, the CDR3 is TGTGCCAGCAGCCCGAGGACAAACGTTAGGAATGAGCAGTTCTTC. Its protein is CASSPRTNVRNEQFF.

The chain joins TRBV9 to TRBJ2-7; D unresolved. Germline assignment: CDR1 SGDLS and CDR2 YYNGEE. The CDR3 sequence is 15 residues long. Deletions cut 0 bases from V and 9 bases from J, with 19 bases between. The CDR3 DNA is TGTGCCAGCAGCGTAGCGGCAGATTCTACGTATACGCAGTACTTC. Protein sequence: CASSVAADSTYTQYF.

This clonotype was detected only a few times. CDR3 region: CASSSRQPPRETQYF. CDR3 nucleotide sequence: TGTGCCAGCAGTTCCCGACAGCCACCACGGGAGACCCAGTACTTC. V and J are TRBV27 and TRBJ2-5; possibly TRBD1 for D (5 bases). The CDR3 contains 15 residues. Germline V gives CDR1 MNHEY, CDR2 SMNVEV (reference sequence). The V and J ends lost 4 bases and 5 bases respectively, with 17 bases between them.

V and J are TRBV5-1 and TRBJ2-3; D gene unclear. Germline V CDR1 and CDR2: SGHRS, YFSETQ. Trimming left V 1 base short and J 4 bases short, with 16 bases between. There are 16 residues in the CDR3. Here the CDR3 reads CASSLKFEHNADTQYF. In nucleotides, the CDR3 is TGCGCCAGCAGCTTGAAGTTTGAACACAACGCAGATACGCAGTATTTT.

The genes are TRBV3-1 and TRBJ2-3; no clear D gene. The CDR3 spans 15 residues. Germline V gives CDR1 LGHDT, CDR2 YNNKEL (reference sequence). V was cut by 4 bases and J by 1 base, with 12 bases left in between. This CDR3 is CASSPRRPRTDTQYF. DNA for the CDR3: TGTGCCAGCAGCCCCCGCAGGCCGCGCACAGATACGCAGTATTTT.

This rearrangement joins TRBV20-1 to TRBJ2-7; TRBD1 matches 8 bases. The CDR3 is 14 residues long. Losses at the gene ends were 6 bases for V and 0 bases for J; bases not matched to a gene: 7. Germline V gene data show CDR1 as DFQATT and CDR2 as SNEGSKA (reference sequence). The CDR3 loop is CSAEGQEGSYEQYF. The CDR3 nucleotides are TGCAGTGCGGAGGGACAGGAGGGCTCCTACGAGCAGTACTTC.

The chain combines TRBV10-3 with TRBJ2-1; 14 bases line up with TRBD2. The CDR3 extends over 15 amino acids. J lost 6 bases, V lost 7 bases, and 5 bases had no gene match. Per germline, CDR1 ENHRY and CDR2 SYGVKD. CDR3 sequence (DNA): TGTGCCATCATGACGGGGACTAGCGGGGGCAATGAGCAGTTCTTC. Translated, it gives CAIMTGTSGGNEQFF.

The V call is TRBV20-1, the J call TRBJ2-7, with TRBD1 as a possible D gene (6 bases). Trimming shortened V by 3 bases and J by 4 bases, and 19 bases separated the two germline ends. The CDR3 covers 15 residues. Germline V gene lookup returns CDR1 DFQATT and CDR2 SNEGSKA (reference sequence). The DNA of the CDR3 is TGCAGTGCTAGTGCCCCAGGGGCGCTATCGTACGAGCAGTACTTC. Residues: CSASAPGALSYEQYF.

Regarding this clonotype: At one end the junction does not follow the germline gene, possibly because of a read error. This chain connects TRBV7-9 to TRBJ1-2; unclear D gene. The CDR3 runs to 14 residues. From germline, CDR1 is SEHNR and CDR2 FQNEAQ (reference sequence). The CDR3 DNA follows: TGTGCCTGCAGCTTTCCCGGCTCTAACTATGGCTACACCTTC. Its translation: CACSFPGSNYGYTF.

The chain uses TRBV6-1 and TRBJ2-5; 8 positions match TRBD1. TRBJ2-7 matches the DNA end more closely, so the J call is doubtful. This CDR3 is built from 14 residues. Germline V lookup: CDR1 MNHNS, CDR2 SASEGT. The CDR3 sequence is CASSAFTGGDEQYF. As DNA, the CDR3 is TGTGCCAGCAGTGCCTTTACAGGGGGAGACGAGCAGTACTTC.

The chain is built from TRBV29-1 and TRBJ2-3, with D unresolved. This CDR3 has 13 residues. Between the trimmed V and J ends, which lost 6 bases and 6 bases, there was a span of 16 bases. Germline CDR1 is SQVTM and CDR2 is ANQGSEA. As DNA, the CDR3 is TGCAGCGTAGGTGGGATCGTTGTTGATACGCAGTATTTT. Protein product: CSVGGIVVDTQYF.

This clonotype was found a few times. The chain employs TRBV2 and TRBJ1-2; 10 bases are a match to TRBD1. V lost 3 bases and J lost 6; bases outside the gene matches: 7. Looked up from germline, CDR1 is SNHLY and CDR2 is FYNNEI. The CDR3 spans 15 residues. CDR3 bases: TGTGCCAGCAGTGAGGGGGAGACAGGGGGCCATGGCTACACCTTC. Translated, it gives CASSEGETGGHGYTF.

This chain uses TRBV29-1 with TRBJ2-3, with D uncertain. Between the trimmed V and J ends, which lost 7 bases and 4 bases, there was a span of 6 bases. This CDR3 contains 10 residues. The germline V gene encodes CDR1 SQVTM and CDR2 ANQGSEA. CDR3 loop: CSAKSDTQYF. The CDR3 bases are TGCAGCGCGAAGTCAGATACGCAGTATTTT.

This clonotype was recorded at least ten times. The chain has TRBV15 and TRBJ2-6, with D hard to call. The V gene lost 0 bases and the J gene lost 0 bases, with 6 bases spanning the gap. CDR1 is LNHNV, CDR2 YYDKDF, per germline (reference sequence). CDR3 length equals 16 residues. The CDR3 spells CATSRDQRSGANVLTF. Written as DNA, the CDR3 is TGTGCCACCAGCAGAGATCAACGCTCTGGGGCCAACGTCCTGACTTTC.

As regards this clonotype: The junction departs from the called germline gene at one end, perhaps through a read error. The chain is built from TRBV3-1 and TRBJ2-7; D remains unclear. Germline V lookup: CDR1 LGHDT, CDR2 YNNKEL (reference sequence). CDR3 size: 17 residues. CDR3 sequence: CASSQDVSRWFSHEQYF. The CDR3 DNA sequence: TGTGCCAGCAGCCAAGATGTCTCACGGTGGTTCTCCCACGAGCAGTACTTC.

The chain recombines TRBV11-2 with TRBJ2-1, with 9 bases matching TRBD1. V trimming: 5 bases; J trimming: 9 bases; junction bases outside the gene matches: 11. Germline V CDR1 and CDR2: SGHAT, FQNNGV. The CDR3 is 15 residues long. The CDR3 sequence is CASSALQGAKSEQFF. CDR3 coding DNA: TGTGCCAGCAGCGCCCTACAGGGGGCGAAGAGTGAGCAGTTCTTC. Based on the CDR3 plus reference TRBV11-2 and TRBJ2-1, the full variable domain is EAGVAQSPRYKIIEKRQSVAFWCNPISGHATLYWYQQILGQGPKLLIQFQNNGVVDDSQLPKDRFSAERLKGVDSTLKIQPAKLEDSAVYLCASSALQGAKSEQFFGPGTRLTVL.

This clonotype was detected only a few times. This chain uses TRBV20-1 with TRBJ1-2, with unresolved D. Deletions cut 3 bases from V and 4 bases from J, with 0 bases between. The V gene's germline CDR1 is DFQATT and CDR2 SNEGSKA (reference sequence). This CDR3 is 9 amino acids long. In nucleotides, the CDR3 is TGCAGTGCTAGCTATGGCTACACCTTC. Translated: CSASYGYTF.

This chain links TRBV27 with TRBJ2-1; 8 nucleotides match TRBD2. The CDR3 has 15 residues. With 5 bases clipped from V and 5 bases from J, the junction kept 8 bases outside the gene matches. The germline CDR1 and CDR2 sequences are MNHEY and SMNVEV (reference sequence). The CDR3 here is CASSTAGEANNEQFF. The CDR3 region has the DNA TGTGCCAGCAGTACAGCGGGAGAGGCCAACAATGAGCAGTTCTTC.

This chain connects TRBV29-1 to TRBJ2-4; perhaps TRBD2 as D (5 bases). TRBJ2-7 matches the DNA end more closely, so the J call is doubtful. The CDR3 sequence is 11 residues long. Looked up from germline, CDR1 is SQVTM and CDR2 is ANQGSEA. The chain's CDR3 is CSVTRGHEQYF. CDR3 coding DNA: TGCAGCGTGACCCGAGGGCACGAGCAGTACTTC.

The CDR3 DNA reads as TGTGCCACCAGCTACCGAGTCAGCGACCCTTACAATGAGCAGTACTTC. Encoded protein: CATSYRVSDPYNEQYF. V is TRBV15 and J is TRBJ2-4, with D hard to call. The CDR3 consists of 16 residues. Germline-derived CDR1 and CDR2 are LNHNV and YYDKDF (reference sequence). Trimming shortened V by 5 bases and J by 13 bases, and 27 bases separated the two germline ends.

The chain has TRBV5-1 and TRBJ2-3; TRBD2 matches at 7 bases. Losses at the gene ends were 5 bases for V and 0 bases for J; bases not matched to a gene: 12. Germline loops: CDR1 SGHRS, CDR2 YFSETQ. This CDR3 has 17 amino acids. The CDR3 nucleotides are TGCGCCAGCAGGGAAAAGCGACTAGCCGGAAGCACAGATACGCAGTATTTT. Protein: CASREKRLAGSTDTQYF.

V gene TRBV9 combines with J gene TRBJ2-1; 8 bases align to TRBD2. The DNA end is a closer match to TRBJ2-7, so the J assignment may be wrong. CDR3 length: 16 residues. Per the germline V gene, CDR1 is SGDLS and CDR2 is YYNGEE. CDR3 DNA sequence: TGTGCCAGCAGCGTAGCAGGGCTAGCGGGCACCTACGAGCAGTACTTC. Its translation is CASSVAGLAGTYEQYF.

V usage is TRBV4-2 and J usage is TRBJ2-3; the match to TRBD2 covers 9 bases. CDR1 LGHNA and CDR2 YNFKEQ come from the germline V gene. Trimming removed 0 bases from V and 4 bases from J; junction bases left unmatched: 5. The CDR3 runs to 16 residues. The CDR3 spells CASSQDATSGSDTQYF. Here the CDR3 DNA reads TGTGCCAGCAGCCAAGATGCGACTAGCGGCTCAGATACGCAGTATTTT.